The rows below give T cell receptor beta chains drawn from one sample of a study of T cell changes during pregnancy in multiple sclerosis. The assay was immunoSEQ multiplex PCR, and TCRdb's table has in-frame clones only and misses some. The data show around 110,000 clones, 92% seen once. The starting material was peripheral blood, obtained in the third trimester of pregnancy. All receptors derive from a female donor with multiple sclerosis, enrolled in a pregnancy study. The CDR3 runs from the conserved cysteine through the conserved F or W. The D gene is left open where the match is weak. Clone size is shown for a subset of rows, as once, few, many or a class of expanded clone.

v_gene: TRBV6-1; j_gene: TRBJ2-1; d_gene: TRBD1; abundance: .; CDR3nt: TGTGCCAGCACACGACAGGGTCGGACCTACAATGAGCAGTTCTTC; CDR3aa: CASTRQGRTYNEQFF
v_gene: TRBV5-1; j_gene: TRBJ1-1; d_gene: .; abundance: .; CDR3nt: TGCGCCAGCAGCTTGGGGCAGGGTGGCACTGAAGCTTTCTTT; CDR3aa: CASSLGQGGTEAFF
v_gene: TRBV28; j_gene: TRBJ2-3; d_gene: .; abundance: .; CDR3nt: TGTGCCAGCAGTTTTGGAGCCAACGGCGATACGCAGTATTTT; CDR3aa: CASSFGANGDTQYF
v_gene: TRBV5-1; j_gene: TRBJ2-5; d_gene: .; abundance: .; CDR3nt: TGCGCCAGCAGCTTGGAGTACAGCTACCAAGAGACCCAGTACTTC; CDR3aa: CASSLEYSYQETQYF
v_gene: TRBV6-5; j_gene: TRBJ1-2; d_gene: TRBD1; abundance: .; CDR3nt: TGTGCCAGCAGTTACGATTGGACAGGGATGGACTACACCTTC; CDR3aa: CASSYDWTGMDYTF
v_gene: TRBV9; j_gene: TRBJ2-1; d_gene: .; abundance: .; CDR3nt: TGTGCCAGCAGCGTAGACGTCAGGGGTGAGCAGTTCTTC; CDR3aa: CASSVDVRGEQFF
v_gene: TRBV21-1; j_gene: TRBJ2-3; d_gene: .; abundance: .; CDR3nt: TGTGCCAGCAGCAAACCCTTCCGGGACAGGGATGGTGGTGCAGATACGCAGTATTTT; CDR3aa: CASSKPFRDRDGGADTQYF
v_gene: TRBV14; j_gene: TRBJ1-4; d_gene: TRBD1; abundance: .; CDR3nt: TGTGCCAGCAGCCACCGGACAGGAGAACCCAAAAAACTGTTTTTT; CDR3aa: CASSHRTGEPKKLFF
v_gene: TRBV30; j_gene: TRBJ2-3; d_gene: .; abundance: .; CDR3nt: TGTGCCTGGACTGTGAGCGTCACAGATACGCAGTATTTT; CDR3aa: CAWTVSVTDTQYF
v_gene: TRBV29-1; j_gene: TRBJ2-5; d_gene: TRBD2; abundance: .; CDR3nt: TGCAGCGTTAGGACTAGCGGGACGAACCGGGAGACCCAGTACTTC; CDR3aa: CSVRTSGTNRETQYF
v_gene: TRBV28; j_gene: TRBJ1-1; d_gene: .; abundance: .; CDR3nt: TGTGCCAGCAGTTTATTTTCCAGGGCGTCTGAAGCTTTCTTT; CDR3aa: CASSLFSRASEAFF
v_gene: TRBV30; j_gene: TRBJ1-6; d_gene: .; abundance: once; CDR3nt: TGTGCCTGGAGCCCTACGGGGTATTCCTCACCCCTCCACTTT; CDR3aa: CAWSPTGYSSPLHF
v_gene: TRBV2; j_gene: TRBJ2-1; d_gene: .; abundance: .; CDR3nt: TGTGCCAGCAGGCTAGTGGGCAATGAGCAGTTCTTC; CDR3aa: CASRLVGNEQFF
v_gene: TRBV7-9; j_gene: TRBJ1-4; d_gene: .; abundance: once; CDR3nt: TGTGCCAGCAGCTTAGTTAACGTTCCGGGACATACTAATGAAAAACTGTTTTTT; CDR3aa: CASSLVNVPGHTNEKLFF
v_gene: TRBV5-1; j_gene: TRBJ2-2; d_gene: TRBD2; abundance: .; CDR3nt: TGCGCCAGCAGCCCCGGACTAGTTGCCGGGGAGCTGTTTTTT; CDR3aa: CASSPGLVAGELFF
v_gene: TRBV19; j_gene: TRBJ1-5; d_gene: TRBD1; abundance: .; CDR3nt: TGTGCCAGTAGGGACAGGGTTCGCAATCAGCCCCAGCATTTT; CDR3aa: CASRDRVRNQPQHF
v_gene: TRBV30; j_gene: TRBJ2-1; d_gene: .; abundance: .; CDR3nt: TGTGCCTGGAGCATTTCAGGGGCTGGGTTCGGGGATGAGCAGTTCTTC; CDR3aa: CAWSISGAGFGDEQFF
v_gene: TRBV2; j_gene: TRBJ1-6; d_gene: .; abundance: .; CDR3nt: TGTGCCAGCACCGAGGGTTATAATTCACCCCTCCACTTT; CDR3aa: CASTEGYNSPLHF
v_gene: TRBV5-1; j_gene: TRBJ2-1; d_gene: .; abundance: .; CDR3nt: TGCGCCAGCAGCTTGGAAGGGGGCTCCTACAATGAGCAGTTCTTC; CDR3aa: CASSLEGGSYNEQFF
v_gene: TRBV18; j_gene: TRBJ1-5; d_gene: .; abundance: .; CDR3nt: TGTGCCAGCTCACCCTCCTGGGGGCCCAATCAGCCCCAGCATTTT; CDR3aa: CASSPSWGPNQPQHF
v_gene: TRBV30; j_gene: TRBJ1-2; d_gene: .; abundance: .; CDR3nt: TGTGCCTGGAGTGCCGGACAGCACTCCTATGGCTACACCTTC; CDR3aa: CAWSAGQHSYGYTF
v_gene: TRBV2; j_gene: TRBJ1-2; d_gene: TRBD1; abundance: .; CDR3nt: TGTGCCAGCAGTGGGGGACAGGGCTATGGCTACACCTTC; CDR3aa: CASSGGQGYGYTF
v_gene: TRBV4-1; j_gene: TRBJ1-2; d_gene: TRBD1; abundance: .; CDR3nt: TGCGCCAGCAGCCAAGACCTAACGGACAGGCACTATGGCTACACCTTC; CDR3aa: CASSQDLTDRHYGYTF
v_gene: TRBV7-3; j_gene: TRBJ2-3; d_gene: .; abundance: .; CDR3nt: TGTGCCAGCAGCTTAGTCCCTATTAGCACAGATACGCAGTATTTT; CDR3aa: CASSLVPISTDTQYF
v_gene: TRBV5-5; j_gene: TRBJ1-2; d_gene: .; abundance: .; CDR3nt: TGTGCCAGCAGCTTGGAGCTAGACGGGGGCTACACCTTC; CDR3aa: CASSLELDGGYTF
v_gene: TRBV5-1; j_gene: TRBJ1-1; d_gene: .; abundance: .; CDR3nt: TGCGCCAGCAGCTTGGAGCCCCCTTTT; CDR3aa: CASSLEPPF
v_gene: TRBV4-2; j_gene: TRBJ1-1; d_gene: .; abundance: .; CDR3nt: TGTGCCAGCAGCCAAGAACAGGTAGGAGGGACTGAAGCTTTCTTT; CDR3aa: CASSQEQVGGTEAFF
v_gene: TRBV28; j_gene: TRBJ1-5; d_gene: .; abundance: .; CDR3nt: TGTGCCAGCACCCAGCAGGGTCAGCCCCAGCATTTT; CDR3aa: CASTQQGQPQHF
v_gene: TRBV5-8; j_gene: TRBJ1-1; d_gene: .; abundance: .; CDR3nt: TGTGCCAGCAGCCCTGAGACACAGATGAACACTGAAGCTTTCTTT; CDR3aa: CASSPETQMNTEAFF
v_gene: TRBV27; j_gene: TRBJ2-5; d_gene: TRBD2; abundance: .; CDR3nt: TGTGCCAGCAGTTTATGGCTAGCGGGGGTGGAGACCCAGTACTTC; CDR3aa: CASSLWLAGVETQYF
v_gene: TRBV9; j_gene: TRBJ1-2; d_gene: TRBD1; abundance: .; CDR3nt: TGTGCCAGCAGCTATGGACAGGGTGACTACACCTTC; CDR3aa: CASSYGQGDYTF
v_gene: TRBV11-2; j_gene: TRBJ2-1; d_gene: .; abundance: .; CDR3nt: TGTGCCAGCAGCTTAGACTTAAACAATGAGCAGTTCTTC; CDR3aa: CASSLDLNNEQFF
v_gene: TRBV18; j_gene: TRBJ1-2; d_gene: .; abundance: .; CDR3nt: TGTGCCAGCTCCAGGGGAGACTCTAACTATGGCTACACCTTC; CDR3aa: CASSRGDSNYGYTF
v_gene: TRBV10-3; j_gene: TRBJ2-1; d_gene: .; abundance: .; CDR3nt: TGTGCCACCCAGACTGACTATGAGCAGTTCTTC; CDR3aa: CATQTDYEQFF
v_gene: TRBV5-6; j_gene: TRBJ2-1; d_gene: TRBD2; abundance: .; CDR3nt: TGTGCCAGCAGCTTGTCAGCGGGAGGGTACAATGAGCAGTTCTTC; CDR3aa: CASSLSAGGYNEQFF
v_gene: TRBV9; j_gene: TRBJ2-7; d_gene: TRBD1; abundance: .; CDR3nt: TGTGCCAGCAGCACAAGTCCGGGACAGGGAATAAACGAGCAGTACTTC; CDR3aa: CASSTSPGQGINEQYF
v_gene: TRBV9; j_gene: TRBJ2-1; d_gene: TRBD1; abundance: .; CDR3nt: TGTGCCAGCACTCGAGGGACAGAAACCTACAATGAGCAGTTCTTC; CDR3aa: CASTRGTETYNEQFF
v_gene: TRBV19; j_gene: TRBJ2-7; d_gene: TRBD2; abundance: .; CDR3nt: TGTGCCAGTCAGACTAGCGCCGGTTACGAGCAGTACTTC; CDR3aa: CASQTSAGYEQYF
v_gene: TRBV30; j_gene: TRBJ1-2; d_gene: .; abundance: .; CDR3nt: TGTGCCTGGACCAAATCGGGGACTGATCCCTACACCTTC; CDR3aa: CAWTKSGTDPYTF
v_gene: TRBV7-6; j_gene: TRBJ2-2; d_gene: .; abundance: .; CDR3nt: TGTGCCAGCGAGGAACGGCCCGGCGGGGAGCTGTTTTTT; CDR3aa: CASEERPGGELFF
v_gene: TRBV30; j_gene: TRBJ1-1; d_gene: TRBD1; abundance: .; CDR3nt: TGTGCCTGGAGTGCCCCGGGACAGGCCACTGAAGCTTTCTTT; CDR3aa: CAWSAPGQATEAFF
v_gene: TRBV6-1; j_gene: TRBJ1-1; d_gene: .; abundance: .; CDR3nt: TGTGCCAGCAGTGAACGACGGGGGTTGAACACTGAAGCTTTCTTT; CDR3aa: CASSERRGLNTEAFF
v_gene: TRBV6-1; j_gene: TRBJ2-1; d_gene: TRBD1; abundance: .; CDR3nt: TGTGCCAGCAGTGAAAGGGGACAGCTCCTAATTGAGCAGTTCTTC; CDR3aa: CASSERGQLLIEQFF
v_gene: TRBV6-1; j_gene: TRBJ1-3; d_gene: .; abundance: .; CDR3nt: TGTGCCAGCAGCGCAGGGCCCTCTGGAAACACCATATATTTT; CDR3aa: CASSAGPSGNTIYF
v_gene: TRBV10-3; j_gene: TRBJ2-3; d_gene: .; abundance: .; CDR3nt: TGTGCCATCAGCAGGGGGGACACCACAGATACGCAGTATTTT; CDR3aa: CAISRGDTTDTQYF
v_gene: TRBV18; j_gene: TRBJ1-2; d_gene: .; abundance: .; CDR3nt: TGTGCCAGCTCACCATCAGGGCGTGAAGGCTACACCTTC; CDR3aa: CASSPSGREGYTF
v_gene: TRBV15; j_gene: TRBJ2-7; d_gene: TRBD1; abundance: .; CDR3nt: TGTGCCACCAGCAGAGTAGGGGGCGGTTACGAGCAGTACTTC; CDR3aa: CATSRVGGGYEQYF
v_gene: TRBV10-3; j_gene: TRBJ2-7; d_gene: TRBD1; abundance: .; CDR3nt: TGTGCCACGGCAACACTCCCAGGGGGAGTGCTGGACGAGCAGTACTTC; CDR3aa: CATATLPGGVLDEQYF
v_gene: TRBV7-9; j_gene: TRBJ1-1; d_gene: .; abundance: .; CDR3nt: TGTGCCAGCAGCTTAGATGCGGGGATTGGCACTGAAGCTTTCTTT; CDR3aa: CASSLDAGIGTEAFF
v_gene: TRBV18; j_gene: TRBJ2-7; d_gene: TRBD1; abundance: .; CDR3nt: TGTGCCAGCTCACCGGGACAGGGCCAAGTCTCCGAGCAGTACTTC; CDR3aa: CASSPGQGQVSEQYF
v_gene: TRBV7-2; j_gene: TRBJ2-3; d_gene: .; abundance: .; CDR3nt: TGTGCCAGCAGCTTATTTCCTGGGGCTAGCGCTAGCACAGATACGCAGTATTTT; CDR3aa: CASSLFPGASASTDTQYF
v_gene: TRBV5-1; j_gene: TRBJ2-3; d_gene: .; abundance: .; CDR3nt: TGCGCCAGCAGCTTGGGGGGGCAGGGATGGTCAGATACGCAGTATTTT; CDR3aa: CASSLGGQGWSDTQYF
v_gene: TRBV5-4; j_gene: TRBJ2-7; d_gene: .; abundance: .; CDR3nt: TGTGCCAGCAGCCATAAAACGGACAGTCGCTACGAGCAGTACTTC; CDR3aa: CASSHKTDSRYEQYF
v_gene: TRBV4-1; j_gene: TRBJ2-7; d_gene: TRBD2; abundance: .; CDR3nt: TGCGCCAGCAGCCAAGGACTAGCGGGAGCCTACGAGCAGTACTTC; CDR3aa: CASSQGLAGAYEQYF
v_gene: TRBV5-1; j_gene: TRBJ1-1; d_gene: .; abundance: .; CDR3nt: TGCGCCAGCAGCTCCCTCGGGGGGGTAACTGAAGCTTTCTTT; CDR3aa: CASSSLGGVTEAFF
v_gene: TRBV5-6; j_gene: TRBJ1-2; d_gene: .; abundance: .; CDR3nt: TGTGCCAGCAGCTTGTGGCCGAAGAACACCATTAACTATGGCTACACCTTC; CDR3aa: CASSLWPKNTINYGYTF
v_gene: TRBV28; j_gene: TRBJ2-1; d_gene: TRBD2; abundance: .; CDR3nt: TGTGCCAGCAGTTCACATCCTTTTGGGGACTACTCCTACAATGAGCAGTTCTTC; CDR3aa: CASSSHPFGDYSYNEQFF
v_gene: TRBV28; j_gene: TRBJ1-2; d_gene: TRBD1; abundance: .; CDR3nt: TGTGCCAGCAGTCTGGGACAGGGGTGGCATGGCTACACCTTC; CDR3aa: CASSLGQGWHGYTF
v_gene: TRBV28; j_gene: TRBJ2-7; d_gene: TRBD1; abundance: .; CDR3nt: TGTGCCAGCAGTTTCCCCCTCACGGACAGGGTCTCCTACGAGCAGTACTTC; CDR3aa: CASSFPLTDRVSYEQYF